This TCR beta chain was sequenced in a study of cytomegalovirus exposure and HLA in healthy donors. To note about this clone: Its antigen is undetermined.

Study findings and constraints: Later work found that TCR association rates differed between HLA loci; DRB1 had the most and HLA-C the fewest.

Primers for the PCR totalled 60 Vbeta and 13 Jbeta. Only in-frame clones appear in the TCRdb table, and some are missing; sequencing was by immunoSEQ multiplex PCR. Of about 150,000 clones listed, about 82% were seen once; the top ten hold approximately 1.8%. The sample comprised PBMCs. The sequence derives from a female donor in good health and CMV-seropositive.

DNA for the CDR3: TGTGCCAGCAGTTCCGGGACTAGCATCTACGAGCAGTACTTC. This codes for CASSSGTSIYEQYF. V and J are TRBV28 and TRBJ2-7, with 9 bases matching TRBD2. CDR3 length: 14 residues. V dropped 4 bases and J dropped 3; count of bases not matched to a gene: 4. The germline CDR1 and CDR2 sequences are MDHEN and SYDVKM.